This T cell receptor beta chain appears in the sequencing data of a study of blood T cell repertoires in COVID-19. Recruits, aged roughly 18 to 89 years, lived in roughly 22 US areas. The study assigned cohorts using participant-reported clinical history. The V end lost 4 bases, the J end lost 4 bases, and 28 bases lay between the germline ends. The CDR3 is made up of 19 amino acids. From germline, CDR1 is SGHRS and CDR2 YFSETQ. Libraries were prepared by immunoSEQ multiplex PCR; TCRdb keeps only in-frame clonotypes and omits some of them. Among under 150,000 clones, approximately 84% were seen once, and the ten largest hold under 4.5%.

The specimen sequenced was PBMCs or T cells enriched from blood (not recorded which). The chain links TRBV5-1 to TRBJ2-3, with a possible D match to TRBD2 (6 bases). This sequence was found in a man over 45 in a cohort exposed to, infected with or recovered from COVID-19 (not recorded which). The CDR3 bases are TGCGCCAGCAGCCACCGCCTGGGGGACTGGACGACCTTCGCAGATACGCAGTATTTT. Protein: CASSHRLGDWTTFADTQYF.